This T cell receptor (beta chain) was identified during a study of blood T cells in healthy people across ages. Findings of the study overall: Both higher diversity and more naive CD4+ cells marked long-lived donors when set against aged donors.

Germline CDR1 is SQVTM and CDR2 is ANQGSEA. With V trimmed by 0 bases and J by 5 bases, 11 bases remained unmatched. CDR3 size: 16 residues. The use of a sample-barcoded 5' primer and a J-beta primer mix characterized a second PCR of 7 to 11 cycles. TCRdb re-called the 5' RACE reads with MiXCR, one entry per CDR3 protein. This table holds roughly 700,000 distinct CDR3 sequences, about 25% found once. The table lists this clonotype with a few counts. The antigen is not known. This sample was also put to use in a study of T cells of mothers and their children. Per that paper: Similar effects of thymic selection on TCR recombination output were recorded in related and unrelated pairs.

The TCR sequence derives from a boy aged 10-17 years in good health. This chain uses TRBV29-1 with TRBJ2-5, with TRBD2 identical over 8 bases. Sequenced material: blood. The CDR3 reads CSVEDLGLAGFETQYF. The CDR3 nucleotides read TGCAGCGTTGAAGATCTAGGGCTAGCGGGTTTCGAGACCCAGTACTTC.